The clone carrying this T cell receptor (beta chain) was seen repeatedly, ten times or more. Its antigen is as yet unknown. Germline V CDR1 and CDR2: WNHNN, SYGVQD (reference sequence). The CDR3 length is 15 residues. V lost 3 bases to trimming and J lost 1 base, with 10 bases between them. The hyperthyroidism was newly diagnosed and had lasted under 2 months; the patients were aged 18 to 65. The record originates from a study of T cells in Graves' hyperthyroidism and ophthalmopathy. Study-wide context: Peripheral blood was drawn at first diagnosis, prior to all treatment.

Amplified regions were TCR beta CDR3 sequences from RNA transcripts. HTBI primers drove first-round RT-PCR of the TCR CDR3. TCRdb independently ran MiXCR on the multiplex PCR reads; one entry per CDR3 protein. The table lists a few hundred thousand distinct CDR3 sequences, roughly 14% of them singletons. Findings of the study overall: Through a model of 13 V-J features, ophthalmopathy was separated from stable hyperthyroidism. Peripheral blood also featured most of the thyroid clonotypes expanded above 0.001.

The chain links TRBV10-1 to TRBJ2-1; D unclear. The sample comprised blood. The TCR was taken from a woman in her thirties with Graves' hyperthyroidism. In DNA form, the CDR3 reads TGCGCCAGCAGTGAAACCCGCGGATCCTACAATGAGCAGTTCTTC. Residues: CASSETRGSYNEQFF.